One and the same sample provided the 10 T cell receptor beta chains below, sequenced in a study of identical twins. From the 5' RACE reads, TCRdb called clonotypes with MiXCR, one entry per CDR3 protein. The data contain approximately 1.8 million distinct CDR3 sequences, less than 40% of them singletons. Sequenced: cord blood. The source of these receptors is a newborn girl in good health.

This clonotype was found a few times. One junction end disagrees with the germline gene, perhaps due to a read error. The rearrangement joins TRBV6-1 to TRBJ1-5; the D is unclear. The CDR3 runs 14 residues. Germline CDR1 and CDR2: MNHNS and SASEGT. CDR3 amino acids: CASREATGNQPQHF. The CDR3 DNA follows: TGTGCCAGCAGAGAAGCAACGGGCAATCAGCCCCAGCATTTT.

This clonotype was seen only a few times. CDR3 residues: CASKGGADTQYF. The CDR3 region has the DNA TGTGCCAGCAAAGGGGGGGCAGATACGCAGTATTTT. The chain links TRBV27 to TRBJ2-3; D may be TRBD2 (7 bases). V dropped 7 bases and J dropped 4 bases, with 9 bases sitting between them. The CDR3 is 12 amino acids. The germline gives CDR1 MNHEY, CDR2 SMNVEV (reference sequence).

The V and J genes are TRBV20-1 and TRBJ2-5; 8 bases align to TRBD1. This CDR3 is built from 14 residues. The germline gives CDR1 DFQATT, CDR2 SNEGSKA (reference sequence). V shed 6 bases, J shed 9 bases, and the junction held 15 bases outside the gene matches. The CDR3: CSAKSGTGHVPQYF. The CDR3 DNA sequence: TGCAGTGCAAAGTCCGGGACAGGCCACGTGCCCCAGTACTTC.

CDR3 in DNA: TGTGCCAGCAGTCACGAACAGGGTTTCGATCAGCCCCAGCATTTT. As protein: CASSHEQGFDQPQHF. This chain uses TRBV12-3 or TRBV12-4 with TRBJ1-5, with D possibly matching TRBD1 (6 bases). V was cut by 5 bases and J by 5 bases, with 16 bases left in between. The CDR3 runs to 15 residues.

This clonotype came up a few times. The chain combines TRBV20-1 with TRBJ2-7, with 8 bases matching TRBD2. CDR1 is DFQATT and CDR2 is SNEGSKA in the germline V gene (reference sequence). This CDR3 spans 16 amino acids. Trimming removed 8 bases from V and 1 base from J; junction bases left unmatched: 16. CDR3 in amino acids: CSFRDFTSGASYEQYF. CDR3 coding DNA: TGCAGTTTTAGGGACTTTACTAGCGGAGCGTCCTACGAGCAGTACTTC.

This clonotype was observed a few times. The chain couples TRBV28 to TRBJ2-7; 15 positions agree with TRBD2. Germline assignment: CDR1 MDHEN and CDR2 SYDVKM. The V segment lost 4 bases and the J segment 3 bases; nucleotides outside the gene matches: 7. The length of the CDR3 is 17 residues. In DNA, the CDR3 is TGTGCCAGCAGTTCGACGCCGGGACTAGCGGGAGGCTACGAGCAGTACTTC. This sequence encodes CASSSTPGLAGGYEQYF.

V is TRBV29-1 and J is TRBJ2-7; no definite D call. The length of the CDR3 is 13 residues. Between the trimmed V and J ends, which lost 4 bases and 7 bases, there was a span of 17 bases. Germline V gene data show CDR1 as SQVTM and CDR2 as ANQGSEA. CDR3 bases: TGCAGCGTTGGTCAAGGAGCTCTGGGTGAGCAGTACTTC. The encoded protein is CSVGQGALGEQYF.

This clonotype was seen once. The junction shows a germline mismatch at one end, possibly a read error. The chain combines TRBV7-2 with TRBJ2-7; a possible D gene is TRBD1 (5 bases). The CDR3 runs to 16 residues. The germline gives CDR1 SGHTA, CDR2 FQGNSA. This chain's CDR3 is CASGLGVVGKAYEQYF. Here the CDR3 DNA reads TGTGCCAGCGGCTTAGGGGTCGTGGGTAAGGCCTACGAGCAGTACTTC. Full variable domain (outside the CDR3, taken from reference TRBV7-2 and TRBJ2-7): GAGVSQSPSNKVTEKGKDVELRCDPISGHTALYWYRQSLGQGLEFLIYFQGNSAPDKSGLPSDRFSAERTGGSVSTLTIQRTQQEDSAVYLCASGLGVVGKAYEQYFGPGTRLTVT.

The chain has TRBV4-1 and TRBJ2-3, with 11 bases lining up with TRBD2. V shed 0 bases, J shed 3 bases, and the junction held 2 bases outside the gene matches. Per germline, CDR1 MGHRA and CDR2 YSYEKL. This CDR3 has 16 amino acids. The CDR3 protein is CASSQDSGRATDTQYF. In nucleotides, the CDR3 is TGCGCCAGCAGCCAAGATAGCGGGAGGGCTACAGATACGCAGTATTTT.

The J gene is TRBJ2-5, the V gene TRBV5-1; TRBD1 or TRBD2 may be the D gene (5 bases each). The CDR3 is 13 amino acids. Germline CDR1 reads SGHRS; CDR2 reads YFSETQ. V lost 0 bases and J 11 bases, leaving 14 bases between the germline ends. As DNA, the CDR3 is TGCGCCAGCAGCTTGGTAGGGGACCATGAGCAGTACTTC. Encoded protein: CASSLVGDHEQYF.